This T cell receptor (beta chain) was observed in a study of blood T cells in healthy people across ages. Study results and limitations: Age advanced and TCR beta diversity per million T cells fell, roughly linearly.

A second roughly 6 to 12 cycle PCR used barcoded and J-beta primers. In TCRdb, the 5' RACE reads were re-called with MiXCR into one record per CDR3 protein. The data show 550,000 to 750,000 distinct CDR3 sequences, around 21% seen once. This CDR3 is built from 14 residues. Trimming cost V 5 bases and J 6 bases, with 20 bases left between them. CDR1 is DFQATT and CDR2 is SNEGSKA in the germline V gene (reference sequence). In its sample, this clonotype was seen a few times. Its specificity is not known. This TCR was recovered from a man in his sixties or seventies in good health. Sequenced material: blood. The chain has TRBV20-1 and TRBJ2-7; D perhaps matches TRBD2 (5 bases). CDR3 protein: CSAPGSSGTAEQYF. The CDR3 DNA follows: TGCAGTGCTCCCGGTTCCAGCGGAACCGCCGAGCAGTACTTC.